This entry describes one TCR beta chain. In the original workflow: Counts of nucleated cells, estimated from reference gene primer amplification, were obtained. Repertoires were generated with immunoSEQ multiplex PCR, while TCRdb's copy carries only in-frame clones and drops some. Clone size and V and J calls were adopted from that table, with D and trimming inferred from the DNA. The sample lists tens of thousands of clones, under 90% occurring once. This record belongs to a study of blood T cell repertoires in COVID-19. Study in general: COVID-19 samples collected from the United States, Italy and Spain covered acute and convalescent phases. T cells, B-cell-depleted T cells, or PBMCs provided the cDNA or gDNA that served as material.

Recruited during active infection, patients (from Seattle) were subsequently followed longitudinally. Trimming removed 1 base from V and 4 bases from J; junction bases left unmatched: 6. The CDR3 loop spans 16 amino acids. In germline, CDR1 is LGHNA, CDR2 YNFKEQ. This chain connects TRBV4-2 to TRBJ2-3; 9 bases are shared with TRBD2. Sequencing input: peripheral blood. This TCR derives from a man aged 55 to 70 with COVID-19, enrolled during active disease. This chain's CDR3 is CASSQVVAGEADTQYF. In DNA, the CDR3 is TGTGCCAGCAGCCAAGTGGTAGCGGGAGAGGCAGATACGCAGTATTTT.